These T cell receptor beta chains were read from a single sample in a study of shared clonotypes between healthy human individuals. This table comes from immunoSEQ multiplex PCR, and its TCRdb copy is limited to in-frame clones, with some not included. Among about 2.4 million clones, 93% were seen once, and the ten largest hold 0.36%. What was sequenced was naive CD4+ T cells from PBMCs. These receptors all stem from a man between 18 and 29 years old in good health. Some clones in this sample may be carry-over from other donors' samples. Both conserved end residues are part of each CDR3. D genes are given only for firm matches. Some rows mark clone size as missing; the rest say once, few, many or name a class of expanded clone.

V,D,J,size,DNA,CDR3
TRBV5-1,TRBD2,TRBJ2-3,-,TGCGCCAGCAGCTTTTCACTAGCGGCTAGCACAGATACGCAGTATTTT,CASSFSLAASTDTQYF
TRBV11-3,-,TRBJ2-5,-,TGTGCCAGCAGCTTGGGGGCAGAAGAGACCCAGTACTTC,CASSLGAEETQYF
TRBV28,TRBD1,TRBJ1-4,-,TGTGCCAGCAGTGTGGGCAGGGGGCAATCAAAACTGTTTTTT,CASSVGRGQSKLFF
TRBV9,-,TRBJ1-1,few,TGTGCCAGCAGCCCCAGGGAATTGGGGTACACTGAAGCTTTCTTT,CASSPRELGYTEAFF
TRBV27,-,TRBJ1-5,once,TGTGCCAGCCTTTCTGCGGGTCCCGGGGGACAGCCCCAGCATTTT,CASLSAGPGGQPQHF
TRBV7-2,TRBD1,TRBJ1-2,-,TGTGCCAGCAGCTTAGAGGGGACAGTGGATGGCTACACCTTC,CASSLEGTVDGYTF
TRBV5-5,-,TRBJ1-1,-,TGTGCCAGCAGCTGGCCAGGGATCCCTGAAGCTTTCTTT,CASSWPGIPEAFF
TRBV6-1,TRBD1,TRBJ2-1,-,TGTGCCAGCAGTGGTCACGGGACAGATGACAATGAGCAGTTCTTC,CASSGHGTDDNEQFF
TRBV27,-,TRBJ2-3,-,TGTGCCAGCAGTTCTGTTGGGGGCTACACAGATACGCAGTATTTT,CASSSVGGYTDTQYF
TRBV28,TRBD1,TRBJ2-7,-,TGTGCCAGCAGTGCCCCGGACAGGGCGTGGCAGTACTTC,CASSAPDRAWQYF
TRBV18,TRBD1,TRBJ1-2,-,TGTGCCAGCTCACCAACCGGGACAGGGTCTGTGCACACCTTC,CASSPTGTGSVHTF
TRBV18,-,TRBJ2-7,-,TGTGCCAGCTCACCCACCGGTGTAGCAGGGATCGACGAGCAGTACTTC,CASSPTGVAGIDEQYF
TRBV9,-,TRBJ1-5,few,TGTGCCAGCAGCGTACAGGGGAATCAGCCCCAGCATTTT,CASSVQGNQPQHF
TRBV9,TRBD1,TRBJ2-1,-,TGTGCCAGCAGCGCCCGACAGGGAACCTCCTACAATGAGCAGTTCTTC,CASSARQGTSYNEQFF
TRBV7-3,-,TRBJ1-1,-,TGTGCCAGCAGCGTCGAGGCCATGAACACTGAAGCTTTCTTT,CASSVEAMNTEAFF
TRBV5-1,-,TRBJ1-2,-,TGCGCCAGCAGCTCCAAAGACCGAGCTAACTATGGCTACACCTTC,CASSSKDRANYGYTF
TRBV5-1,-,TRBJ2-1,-,TGCGCCAGCAGCTTGGATGCCAGCAGCTCCTACAATGAGCAGTTCTTC,CASSLDASSSYNEQFF
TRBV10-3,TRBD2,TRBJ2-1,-,TGTGCCATCAGTGACCCCGGACTAGCGGGAGGGCGTGAGCAGTTCTTC,CAISDPGLAGGREQFF
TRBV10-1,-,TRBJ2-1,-,TGCGCCAGCAGTGATTACCGGCGGGATTACAATGAGCAGTTCTTC,CASSDYRRDYNEQFF
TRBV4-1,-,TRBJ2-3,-,TGCGCCAGCAGCCAAGCCAATCGCCGTCGGGGATACACAGATACGCAGTATTTT,CASSQANRRRGYTDTQYF
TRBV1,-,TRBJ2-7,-,TGCACCAGCAGCCCCTATTACAGGGCGCCCTACGAGCAGTACTTC,CTSSPYYRAPYEQYF
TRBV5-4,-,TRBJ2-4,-,TGTGCCAGCAGCTTCAGTGTGGAGGCCAAAAACATTCAGTACTTC,CASSFSVEAKNIQYF
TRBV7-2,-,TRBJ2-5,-,TGTGCCAGCAGCCTTAGTGCCCAAGAGACCCAGTACTTC,CASSLSAQETQYF
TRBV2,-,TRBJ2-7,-,TGTGCCAGCAGCTACCGGACGGTGCGAAGCTCCTACGAGCAGTACTTC,CASSYRTVRSSYEQYF
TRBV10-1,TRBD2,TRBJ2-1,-,TGCGCCAGCAGGACCCCGGGTAGCGGGAGGGCCTTAGGTGAGCAGTTCTTC,CASRTPGSGRALGEQFF
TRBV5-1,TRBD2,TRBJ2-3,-,TGCGCCAGCAGCCCCGTGGCGGGAGTCACAGATACGCAGTATTTT,CASSPVAGVTDTQYF
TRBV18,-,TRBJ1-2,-,TGTGCCAGCTCACCACCGAATGTTCTACCTCTCAACTATGGCTACACCTTC,CASSPPNVLPLNYGYTF
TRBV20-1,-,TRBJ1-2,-,TGCAGTGCTAGGACAGTAGTGGGCTACACCTTC,CSARTVVGYTF
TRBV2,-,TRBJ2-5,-,TGTGCCAGCAGTGGGAGACAGGGAGGGGAGACCCAGTACTTC,CASSGRQGGETQYF
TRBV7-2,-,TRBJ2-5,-,TGTGCCAGCAGCTTAGGGGGGTGGGGCTCCAACCAGTACTTC,CASSLGGWGSNQYF
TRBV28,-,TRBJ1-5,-,TGTGCCAGCAGTTCTAATCGACGGGCAGGAGGAAGCAATCAGCCCCAGCATTTT,CASSSNRRAGGSNQPQHF
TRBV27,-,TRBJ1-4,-,TGTGCCAGCAGTCGCGGGGGCGCCCGGGAAAAACTGTTTTTT,CASSRGGAREKLFF
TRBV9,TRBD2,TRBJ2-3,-,TGTGCCAGCAGCAATCCGGGGCGACTAGCGGGGGTAACTAGCACAGATACGCAGTATTTT,CASSNPGRLAGVTSTDTQYF
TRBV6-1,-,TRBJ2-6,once,TGTGCCAGCAGATTAACAGACTCTGGGGCCAACGTCCTGACTTTC,CASRLTDSGANVLTF
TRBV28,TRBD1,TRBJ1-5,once,TGTGCCAGCAGTTTACCGCCAGGGGGTTTCGATCAGCCCCAGCATTTT,CASSLPPGGFDQPQHF
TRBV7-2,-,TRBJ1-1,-,TGTGCCAGCAGCTTATTCAACAGTGGGAGGAAAGGAAACACTGAAGCTTTCTTT,CASSLFNSGRKGNTEAFF
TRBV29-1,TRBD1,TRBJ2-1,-,TGCAGCGTTTCCTCGACAGGGGGCGATGAGCAGTTCTTC,CSVSSTGGDEQFF
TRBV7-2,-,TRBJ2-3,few,TGTGCCAGCTCACCTACGGGCTTCCGGGATACGCAGTATTTT,CASSPTGFRDTQYF
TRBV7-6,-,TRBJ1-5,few,TGTGCCAGCAGCTTAGCCGGGGATCAGCCCCAGCATTTT,CASSLAGDQPQHF
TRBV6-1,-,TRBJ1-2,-,TGTGCCAGCAGTGAAGCTCGTGGGGTCGGCTATGGCTACACCTTC,CASSEARGVGYGYTF
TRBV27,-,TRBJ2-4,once,-,CASSTSAPDLGLAKNIQYF
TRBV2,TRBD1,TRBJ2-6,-,TGTGCCAGCAGTGGGGACAGGGTTTTCTCTGGGGCCAACGTCCTGACTTTC,CASSGDRVFSGANVLTF
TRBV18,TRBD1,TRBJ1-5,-,TGTGCCAGCTCACCCACCGGGACAGGGGTGAGCAATCAGCCCCAGCATTTT,CASSPTGTGVSNQPQHF
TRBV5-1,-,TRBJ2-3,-,TGCGCCAGCAGCTTGGGCAGTACTAGCACAGATACGCAGTATTTT,CASSLGSTSTDTQYF
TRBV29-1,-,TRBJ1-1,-,TGCAGCGTTACAGAAAACGGGGACACTGAAGCTTTCTTT,CSVTENGDTEAFF
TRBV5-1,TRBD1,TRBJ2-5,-,TGCGCCAGCAGCTTGTCCGGGACAGCTCAAGAGACCCAGTACTTC,CASSLSGTAQETQYF
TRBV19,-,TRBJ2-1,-,TGTGCCAGTAGTATCTGGCGGGGAAGCTCCTACAATGAGCAGTTCTTC,CASSIWRGSSYNEQFF
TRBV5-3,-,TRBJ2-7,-,TGTGCCAGAAGCTTCAGGGAGGTCTACGAGCAGTACTTC,CARSFREVYEQYF
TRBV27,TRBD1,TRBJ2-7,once,TGTGCCAGCAGTGCCCGGGACAGGGGTTTGGACGAGCAGTACTTC,CASSARDRGLDEQYF
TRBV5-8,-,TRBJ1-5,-,TGTGCCAGCAGCTTGAACCCGACTGGGCGTCAGCCCCAGCATTTT,CASSLNPTGRQPQHF
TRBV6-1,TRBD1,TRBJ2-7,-,TGTGCCAGCAGGGAGTGGGGGCAGGGGGCCTACGAGCAGTACTTC,CASREWGQGAYEQYF
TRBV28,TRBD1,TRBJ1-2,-,TGTGCCAGCAGTACAGGGGGCTCCGTCTATGGCTACACCTTC,CASSTGGSVYGYTF
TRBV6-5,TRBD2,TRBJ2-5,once,TGTGCCAGCAGTAGACTAGCGGAATTCCAAGAGACCCAGTACTTC,CASSRLAEFQETQYF
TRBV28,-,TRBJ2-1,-,TGTGCCAGCAGTTTAATTGGTATTAGGGGTGAGCAGTTCTTC,CASSLIGIRGEQFF